The next 14 T cell receptor beta chains were all read from a single sample in a study of tumor-infiltrating lymphocytes in primary liver carcinoma. cDNA specific to TCR beta was made from about 0.45 ug of total RNA, with a constant-region primer employed for priming. For TCR beta, libraries were produced by three nested multiplex PCR rounds using slightly modified ARM-PCR. Running around 10 cycles apiece, the first two PCR rounds relied on TRBV1-TRBV30 forward primers together with a C-beta reverse primer. TCRdb processed the multiplex PCR reads anew with MiXCR; each CDR3 protein has one entry. Among some 120,000 distinct CDR3 sequences listed, 50% to 70% were seen once. Starting material for RNA and DNA co-extraction consisted of roughly 17-31 mg of unsorted bulk tissue. The sequencing input was liver tumor tissue from sampling region 1. Subset given: tumor region T1, superior pole. The receptor set was obtained from a woman aged 55-69 years with primary liver carcinoma and hepatitis B virus infection.

In regard to this clonotype: Given a much more abundant clone one base away, this may be a read error. This rearrangement joins TRBV6-5 to TRBJ1-2; D is undetermined. The V gene's germline CDR1 is MNHEY and CDR2 SVGAGI. CDR3 length: 13 amino acids. CDR3 amino acids: CVSSYTTNYGYTF. Here the CDR3 DNA reads TGTGTCAGCAGTTACACAACTAACTATGGCTACACCTTC.

This clonotype was seen ten or more times. The chain combines TRBV4-2 with TRBJ1-1, with D unresolved. Trimming pared 4 bases from V and 8 bases from J, leaving 11 bases between. Germline CDR1 is LGHNA and CDR2 is YNFKEQ. The CDR3 totals 12 residues. For the CDR3, the DNA is TGTGCCAGCAGCCTGGGAACAGCAGAAGCTTTCTTT. It is translated as CASSLGTAEAFF.

About this clonotype: Germline and junction disagree at one end, which may indicate a read error. This rearrangement joins TRBV6-5 to TRBJ2-7, with 7 nucleotides matching TRBD1. The CDR3 extends over 15 amino acids. Germline assignment: CDR1 MNHEY and CDR2 SVGAGI. The CDR3 loop reads CSSSTPRDSHYEQYF. The CDR3 DNA sequence: TGTTCCAGCAGTACCCCACGGGACAGTCACTACGAGCAGTACTTC.

In its sample, this clonotype was seen a few times. A much more abundant neighbour one base away suggests this may be a read error. The chain couples TRBV4-2 to TRBJ2-5; 7 nucleotides match TRBD2. In germline, CDR1 is LGHNA, CDR2 YNFKEQ. Germline trimming cut 3 bases from V and 8 bases from J; bases unmatched to any gene: 12. The CDR3 is 15 amino acids. The CDR3 DNA follows: TGTGCCAGCAGCCACGGCTCCAGGGAGGGAGATACCCAGTACTTC. Encoded protein: CASSHGSREGDTQYF.

With regard to this clonotype: A single base separates this from a much larger clone, so it may be a read error. The chain combines TRBV6-9 with TRBJ2-3; perhaps TRBD2 as D (5 bases). There are 16 residues in the CDR3. The germline V gene encodes CDR1 MNHGY and CDR2 SVAAGI. CDR3 DNA sequence: TGTGCCAGCAGCTTGTCCCTTCCGGGAAGCACAGATACGCTGTATTTT. Translating gives CASSLSLPGSTDTLYF.

On this clonotype itself: A much larger clone is a single base away; this may be a read error. The chain combines TRBV7-9 with TRBJ2-4; 7 bases agree with TRBD2. This CDR3 is built from 17 residues. The germline CDR1 and CDR2 sequences are SEHNR and FQNEAQ (reference sequence). The CDR3 loop is CASSPGRGKLANNIQYF. CDR3 bases: TGTGCCAGCAGCCCCGGGCGGGGGAAGCTAGCCAACAACATTCAGTACTTC. Looking up the rest from reference TRBV7-9 and TRBJ2-4 gives the full variable domain: DTGVSQNPRHKITKRGQNVTFRCDPISEHNRLYWYRQTLGQGPEFLTYFQNEAQLEKSRLLSDRFSAERPKGSFSTLEIQRTEQGDSAMYLCASSPGRGKLANNIQYFGAGTRLSVL.

As concerns this clonotype: The final CDR3 position lacks the conserved phenylalanine or tryptophan, pointing to a likely read error. The chain uses TRBV28 and TRBJ1-3; D not resolved. In germline, CDR1 is MDHEN, CDR2 SYDVKM. The CDR3 sequence is 15 residues long. V dropped 4 bases and J dropped 0 bases, with 10 bases sitting between them. CDR3 amino acids: CASSSKGSSGNTIYS. The CDR3 DNA sequence: TGTGCCAGCAGTTCAAAGGGTTCCTCTGGAAACACCATATATTCT.

This clonotype was found many times. V usage is TRBV12-3 or TRBV12-4 and J usage is TRBJ2-6; maybe TRBD1 (5 bases). This CDR3 comprises 15 residues. The V end was cut by 5 bases, the J end by 2 bases, with 10 bases between. The CDR3 sequence: CASSPRVAGANVLTF. CDR3 bases: TGTGCCAGCAGTCCCAGGGTAGCTGGGGCCAACGTCCTGACTTTC.

Turning to this clonotype: Being one base from a much bigger clone, this may be a read error. The V call is TRBV7-6, the J call TRBJ1-5; TRBD1 might be the D (6 bases). The V end was cut by 2 bases, the J end by 0 bases, with 17 bases between. The length of the CDR3 is 18 residues. Germline-derived CDR1 and CDR2 are SGHVS and FNYEAQ. CDR3 nucleotide sequence: TGTGCCAGCAGCTTACCTCCCACTGTCAGGGGTAGCAATCAGCCCCAGCATTTT. As protein: CASSLPPTVRGSNQPQHF.

This clonotype was counted ten times or more. The V call is TRBV6-1, the J call TRBJ2-1; 12 nucleotides line up with TRBD1. Germline V CDR1 and CDR2: MNHNS, SASEGT. CDR3 length: 15 residues. V shed 8 bases, J shed 9 bases, and the junction held 11 bases outside the gene matches. In DNA form, the CDR3 reads TGTGCCAGCCGAAATCCGGGACAGGGGGCGTCTGAGCAGTTCTTC. It is translated as CASRNPGQGASEQFF.

Concerning this clonotype itself: This CDR3 is missing its conserved last phenylalanine or tryptophan, likely due to a read error. This sequence joins TRBV6-6 and TRBJ1-2, with D perhaps TRBD1 (6 bases). The CDR3 is 16 residues long. CDR1 is MNHNY, CDR2 SVGAGI, per germline (reference sequence). The chain's CDR3 is CASSYSGQKANYGYTL. Written as DNA, the CDR3 is TGTGCCAGCAGCTACTCCGGACAGAAAGCTAACTATGGCTACACCTTA.

On this clonotype: This may stem from a read error, because a much larger clone lies one nucleotide away. The rearrangement joins TRBV6-6 to TRBJ2-6; 7 bases are a match to TRBD2. The germline CDR1 and CDR2 sequences are MNHNY and SVGAGI (reference sequence). The CDR3 has 15 residues. With V trimmed by 8 bases and J by 0 bases, 4 bases remained unmatched. As DNA, the CDR3 is TGTGCCAGCGGCCAGCGGGGCTCTGGGGCCAACGTCCTGACTTTC. It is translated as CASGQRGSGANVLTF.

This clonotype was seen a handful of times. The chain carries TRBV28 and TRBJ2-1; 8 bases align to TRBD2. V lost 3 bases, J lost 5 bases, and 18 bases stayed unmatched. This CDR3 is 19 amino acids long. CDR1 is MDHEN, CDR2 SYDVKM, per germline. This chain's CDR3 is CASSFLAGLLKGANNEQFF. The CDR3 coding sequence is TGTGCCAGCAGTTTCCTAGCGGGCTTACTAAAAGGGGCTAACAATGAGCAGTTCTTC.

For this clonotype: This may be a read error: a much more frequent sequence differs by one nucleotide. V usage is TRBV6-1 and J usage is TRBJ1-1; TRBD1 is a possible D gene (6 bases). The CDR3 covers 13 residues. Per the germline V gene, CDR1 is MNHNS and CDR2 is SASEGT. For the CDR3, the DNA is TGTGCCAGCACCCATCAGGGGAACATTGAAGCTTTCTTT. This codes for CASTHQGNIEAFF.